This paragraph reports one TCR beta chain. The antigen is unknown. The CDR3 totals 15 residues. Germline V lookup: CDR1 LNHDA, CDR2 SQIVND (reference sequence). Trimming removed 5 bases at V and 10 bases at J, with 23 bases between. These data belong to a study of OX40 agonist ivuxolimab in advanced cancers. Study context: Treatment received earlier with anti-PD-1, anti-PD-L1 or anti-CTLA-4 agents was allowed, and over 30% had some.

Assay used: immunoSEQ multiplex PCR; TCRdb lists only in-frame clones, some missing. The sample records around 69,000 clones, around 88% being singletons. Points from the study as a whole: Expansion of clones was among the lowest in partial responders at 0.1-3.0 mg/kg.

The TCR sequence derives from an adult with an advanced solid tumor such as melanoma, head and neck, liver or kidney cancer. J is TRBJ2-5 and V is TRBV19; D perhaps matches TRBD1 (7 bases). This material consisted of CD4+ or CD8+ T cells sorted from blood, taken in a trial of the OX40 agonist ivuxolimab. For the CDR3, the DNA is TGTGCCAGTAGTGCCCTTGAGGGGGCCACGGGGGACCAGTACTTC. It yields the protein CASSALEGATGDQYF.